This is a list of T cell receptor beta chains from one sample in a study of T cells in localized non-small cell lung cancer. Clones were read by immunoSEQ multiplex PCR, and TCRdb kept only the in-frame ones, dropping some. The data show 2,500 to 3,000 clones, approximately 24% seen once. Sequencing used normal lung tissue next to the tumor, obtained before any cancer treatment. The receptors derive from a man between 40 and 75 years old with stage II lung adenocarcinoma. Both conserved end residues are part of each CDR3. A D gene is named only where the DNA matches it firmly. Expanded clones are given a class, and other clones once, few, many or no size at all.

J gene: TRBJ1-3; D gene: .; clone size: large; V gene: TRBV28; CDR3 protein: CASSSSLSGNTIYF; CDR3 DNA: TGTGCCAGCAGTTCGTCACTCTCTGGAAACACCATATATTTT
J gene: TRBJ2-3; D gene: TRBD2; clone size: .; V gene: TRBV11-3; CDR3 protein: CASSLGLAVGIDTQYF; CDR3 DNA: TGTGCCAGCAGCCTAGGACTAGCAGTCGGAATAGATACGCAGTATTTT
J gene: TRBJ2-7; D gene: TRBD2; clone size: .; V gene: TRBV10-2; CDR3 protein: CASIQAGDYEQYF; CDR3 DNA: TGCGCCAGCATCCAGGCGGGAGACTACGAGCAGTACTTC
J gene: TRBJ2-6; D gene: .; clone size: large; V gene: TRBV15; CDR3 protein: CATSRVSSGANVLTF; CDR3 DNA: TGTGCCACCAGCAGAGTGAGCTCTGGGGCCAACGTCCTGACTTTC
J gene: TRBJ1-1; D gene: TRBD1; clone size: .; V gene: TRBV30; CDR3 protein: CAIQGIREAGAFF; CDR3 DNA: TGTGCCATACAGGGGATCCGTGAGGCTGGTGCTTTCTTT
J gene: TRBJ1-6; D gene: .; clone size: .; V gene: TRBV25-1; CDR3 protein: CASSDARKPYNSPLHF; CDR3 DNA: TGTGCCAGCAGTGATGCCAGAAAACCCTATAATTCACCCCTCCACTTT
J gene: TRBJ2-1; D gene: .; clone size: few; V gene: TRBV4-1; CDR3 protein: CASSHPYGEQFF; CDR3 DNA: TGCGCCAGCAGCCACCCGTATGGTGAGCAGTTCTTC
J gene: TRBJ2-7; D gene: .; clone size: large; V gene: TRBV11-3; CDR3 protein: CASSSDHRAPHEQYF; CDR3 DNA: TGTGCCAGCAGCTCCGACCACAGGGCCCCCCACGAGCAGTACTTC
J gene: TRBJ1-1; D gene: .; clone size: few; V gene: TRBV29-1; CDR3 protein: CSVGQTRSTEAFF; CDR3 DNA: TGCAGCGTCGGACAAACAAGGAGCACTGAAGCTTTCTTT
J gene: TRBJ1-3; D gene: .; clone size: .; V gene: TRBV2; CDR3 protein: CASSPVGETGNTIYF; CDR3 DNA: TGTGCCAGCAGCCCGGTGGGGGAGACTGGAAACACCATATATTTT
J gene: TRBJ2-4; D gene: .; clone size: few; V gene: TRBV30; CDR3 protein: CAWSVQGQNIQYF; CDR3 DNA: TGTGCCTGGAGCGTCCAGGGCCAGAACATTCAGTACTTC
J gene: TRBJ2-1; D gene: TRBD1; clone size: few; V gene: TRBV11-3; CDR3 protein: CASRPGTGVWEQFF; CDR3 DNA: TGTGCCAGCAGGCCCGGGACAGGGGTTTGGGAGCAGTTCTTC
J gene: TRBJ1-1; D gene: TRBD1; clone size: few; V gene: TRBV5-1; CDR3 protein: CASSWDRGGGTEAFF; CDR3 DNA: TGCGCCAGCAGCTGGGACAGGGGAGGGGGCACTGAAGCTTTCTTT
J gene: TRBJ1-6; D gene: TRBD1; clone size: .; V gene: TRBV11-3; CDR3 protein: CASSSGQLNSPLHF; CDR3 DNA: TGTGCCAGCAGCTCGGGACAGCTTAATTCACCCCTCCACTTT
J gene: TRBJ2-1; D gene: .; clone size: medium-sized; V gene: TRBV11-3; CDR3 protein: CASSRPRAGSYNEQFF; CDR3 DNA: TGTGCCAGCAGCCGACCTCGGGCGGGCTCCTACAATGAGCAGTTCTTC
J gene: TRBJ1-1; D gene: .; clone size: .; V gene: TRBV28; CDR3 protein: CASRVGSTEAFF; CDR3 DNA: TGTGCCAGCAGGGTGGGTAGCACTGAAGCTTTCTTT
J gene: TRBJ1-2; D gene: .; clone size: few; V gene: TRBV28; CDR3 protein: CASSRDTLLGYTF; CDR3 DNA: TGTGCCAGCAGTCGGGACACCCTCTTAGGCTACACCTTC
J gene: TRBJ2-2; D gene: .; clone size: few; V gene: TRBV6-8; CDR3 protein: CAIKGGARTGELFF; CDR3 DNA: TGTGCCATCAAAGGGGGGGCTCGAACCGGGGAGCTGTTTTTT
J gene: TRBJ2-7; D gene: .; clone size: .; V gene: TRBV4-1; CDR3 protein: CASSQEGLWDGYEQYF; CDR3 DNA: TGCGCCAGCAGCCAAGAGGGACTTTGGGACGGCTACGAGCAGTACTTC
J gene: TRBJ2-2; D gene: .; clone size: few; V gene: TRBV15; CDR3 protein: CATSRLRDTGELFF; CDR3 DNA: TGTGCCACCAGCAGGTTAAGGGACACCGGGGAGCTGTTTTTT
J gene: TRBJ2-1; D gene: .; clone size: .; V gene: TRBV18; CDR3 protein: CASSPLTKAHLGSEQFF; CDR3 DNA: TGTGCCAGCTCACCTCTCACAAAGGCACACCTTGGCAGTGAGCAGTTCTTC
J gene: TRBJ1-1; D gene: .; clone size: .; V gene: TRBV6-9; CDR3 protein: CASMWGTEAFF; CDR3 DNA: TGTGCCAGCATGTGGGGTACTGAAGCTTTCTTT
J gene: TRBJ2-1; D gene: .; clone size: .; V gene: TRBV9; CDR3 protein: CASREGGPSSYNEQFF; CDR3 DNA: TGTGCCAGCAGAGAGGGGGGGCCCAGCTCCTACAATGAGCAGTTCTTC